This is a list of T cell receptor beta chains from one sample in a study of shared clonotypes between healthy human individuals. Clones were read by immunoSEQ multiplex PCR, and TCRdb kept only the in-frame ones, dropping some. The sample shows about 490,000 clones, 65% to 80% of them seen only once. The sequencing input was PBMCs. The receptors shown here come from a woman aged 40 to 50 in good health. Some clones in this sample may be carry-over from other donors' samples. CDR3s include the opening cysteine and the closing phenylalanine or tryptophan. The D gene is left open where the match is weak. Size is omitted from some rows. Given values are once, few, many or a class for expanded clones.

cdr3_aa: CASSDRQGIGTGELFF
cdr3_nt: TGTGCCAGCAGCGACCGACAGGGAATTGGCACCGGGGAGCTGTTTTTT
v_call: TRBV9
d_call: TRBD1
clone_size: once
j_call: TRBJ2-2

cdr3_aa: CASSGSGTDTQYF
cdr3_nt: TGTGCCAGCAGCGGATCCGGCACAGATACGCAGTATTTT
v_call: TRBV28
d_call: NA
clone_size: NA
j_call: TRBJ2-3

cdr3_aa: CSVEATANTEAFF
cdr3_nt: TGCAGCGTTGAAGCGACAGCGAACACTGAAGCTTTCTTT
v_call: TRBV29-1
d_call: NA
clone_size: once
j_call: TRBJ1-1

cdr3_aa: CASSVGRAGTDTQYF
cdr3_nt: TGTGCCAGCAGCGTCGGGCGGGCCGGCACAGATACGCAGTATTTT
v_call: TRBV9
d_call: NA
clone_size: NA
j_call: TRBJ2-3

cdr3_aa: CAHRQGSSYNEQFF
cdr3_nt: TGTGCCCACCGACAGGGAAGCTCCTACAATGAGCAGTTCTTC
v_call: TRBV2
d_call: TRBD1
clone_size: NA
j_call: TRBJ2-1

cdr3_aa: CASSEVGDSPGGYTF
cdr3_nt: TGTGCCAGCAGTGAAGTTGGGGACAGTCCGGGCGGCTACACCTTC
v_call: TRBV2
d_call: TRBD1
clone_size: NA
j_call: TRBJ1-2

cdr3_aa: CASSAGTGKFNEQFF
cdr3_nt: TGTGCCAGCAGCGCCGGGACAGGGAAGTTTAATGAGCAGTTCTTC
v_call: TRBV6-1
d_call: TRBD1
clone_size: NA
j_call: TRBJ2-1

cdr3_aa: CASSLSRGSGNTIYF
cdr3_nt: TGCGCCAGCAGCTTGAGTCGAGGTTCTGGAAACACCATATATTTT
v_call: TRBV5-1
d_call: NA
clone_size: NA
j_call: TRBJ1-3

cdr3_aa: CASSLTGSGANVLTF
cdr3_nt: TGCGCCAGCAGCCTCACAGGGTCCGGGGCCAACGTCCTGACTTTC
v_call: TRBV5-1
d_call: NA
clone_size: once
j_call: TRBJ2-6

cdr3_aa: CASILAGSGEQYF
cdr3_nt: TGTGCCAGCATCTTGGCGGGGTCAGGCGAGCAGTACTTC
v_call: TRBV2
d_call: NA
clone_size: few
j_call: TRBJ2-7

cdr3_aa: CASSLATNPLSGNTIYF
cdr3_nt: TGTGCCAGCAGCTTGGCAACGAACCCCCTCTCTGGAAACACCATATATTTT
v_call: TRBV5-6
d_call: NA
clone_size: NA
j_call: TRBJ1-3

cdr3_aa: CASSFSGSSEQFF
cdr3_nt: TGTGCTAGCAGCTTTAGCGGGAGTAGTGAGCAGTTCTTC
v_call: TRBV7-7
d_call: TRBD2
clone_size: NA
j_call: TRBJ2-1

cdr3_aa: CASSGPGASSGANVLTF
cdr3_nt: TGTGCCAGCAGTGGACCCGGGGCCAGCTCTGGGGCCAACGTCCTGACTTTC
v_call: TRBV6-4
d_call: NA
clone_size: few
j_call: TRBJ2-6

cdr3_aa: CASSIVDEQFF
cdr3_nt: TGTGCCAGCAGCATTGTTGATGAGCAGTTCTTC
v_call: TRBV6-6
d_call: NA
clone_size: few
j_call: TRBJ2-1

cdr3_aa: CASSPESSGANVLTF
cdr3_nt: TGTGCCAGCAGCCCAGAGAGCTCTGGGGCCAACGTCCTGACTTTC
v_call: TRBV7-3
d_call: NA
clone_size: NA
j_call: TRBJ2-6

cdr3_aa: CASRGGPNTGELFF
cdr3_nt: TGCGCCAGCAGGGGGGGCCCGAACACCGGGGAGCTGTTTTTT
v_call: TRBV5-1
d_call: NA
clone_size: few
j_call: TRBJ2-2

cdr3_aa: CASSLNEGGVNTGELFF
cdr3_nt: TGTGCCAGCAGCTTAAACGAGGGGGGAGTGAACACCGGGGAGCTGTTTTTT
v_call: TRBV7-9
d_call: NA
clone_size: NA
j_call: TRBJ2-2

cdr3_aa: CATSRGAGTEITGNTIYF
cdr3_nt: TGTGCCACCAGCAGAGGGGCCGGGACAGAGATTACTGGAAACACCATATATTTT
v_call: TRBV15
d_call: TRBD1
clone_size: NA
j_call: TRBJ1-3